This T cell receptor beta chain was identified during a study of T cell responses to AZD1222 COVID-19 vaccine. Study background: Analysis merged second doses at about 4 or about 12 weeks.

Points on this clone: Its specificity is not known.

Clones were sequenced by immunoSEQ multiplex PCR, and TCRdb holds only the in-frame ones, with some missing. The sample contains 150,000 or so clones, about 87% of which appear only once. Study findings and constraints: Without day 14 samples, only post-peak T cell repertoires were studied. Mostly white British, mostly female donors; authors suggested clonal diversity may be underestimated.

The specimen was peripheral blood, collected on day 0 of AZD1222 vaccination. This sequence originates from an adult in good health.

The CDR3 reads CASSEPGGTGTNIQYF. The CDR3 bases are TGCGCCAGCAGTGAGCCCGGGGGGACAGGGACAAACATTCAGTACTTC. The rearrangement links TRBV10-2 to TRBJ2-4, with 9 positions matching TRBD1. Germline loops: CDR1 WSHSY, CDR2 SAAADI. The CDR3 totals 16 residues. Trimming cost V 2 bases and J 6 bases; bases outside gene matches: 8.